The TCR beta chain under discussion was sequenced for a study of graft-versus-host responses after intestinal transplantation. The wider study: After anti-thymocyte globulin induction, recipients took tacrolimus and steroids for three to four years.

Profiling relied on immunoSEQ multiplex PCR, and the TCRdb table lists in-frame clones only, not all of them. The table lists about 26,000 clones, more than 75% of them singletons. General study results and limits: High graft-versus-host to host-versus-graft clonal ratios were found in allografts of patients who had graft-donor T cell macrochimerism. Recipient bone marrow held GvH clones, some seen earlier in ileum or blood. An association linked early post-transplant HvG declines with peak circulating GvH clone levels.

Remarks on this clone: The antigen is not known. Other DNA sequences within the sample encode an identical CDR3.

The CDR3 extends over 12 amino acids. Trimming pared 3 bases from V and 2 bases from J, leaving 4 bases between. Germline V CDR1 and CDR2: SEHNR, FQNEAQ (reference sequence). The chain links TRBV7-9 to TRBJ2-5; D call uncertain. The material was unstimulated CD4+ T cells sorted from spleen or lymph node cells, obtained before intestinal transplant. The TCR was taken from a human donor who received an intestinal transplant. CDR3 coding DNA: TGTGCCAGCAGCTTGGGACAAGAGACCCAGTACTTC. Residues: CASSLGQETQYF. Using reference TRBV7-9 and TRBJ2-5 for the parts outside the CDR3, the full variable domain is DTGVSQNPRHKITKRGQNVTFRCDPISEHNRLYWYRQTLGQGPEFLTYFQNEAQLEKSRLLSDRFSAERPKGSFSTLEIQRTEQGDSAMYLCASSLGQETQYFGPGTRLLVL.